Given below is one T cell receptor beta chain in context. The target antigen is unknown. V was cut by 6 bases and J by 4 bases, with 13 bases left in between. The CDR3 has 13 amino acids. Looked up from germline, CDR1 is MNHNS and CDR2 is SASEGT. Assay used: immunoSEQ multiplex PCR; TCRdb lists only in-frame clones, some missing. The sample carries nearly 100,000 clones, approximately 83% recorded once. Exposure to brentuximab vedotin varied, and each patient had relapsed following autologous stem cell transplantation. These data belong to a study of PD-1 blockade in classical Hodgkin lymphoma. Study background: With a 2-week interval, patients received intravenous nivolumab at 3 mg/kg. General study findings and limits: Complete responders started with a diversity level that resembled newly diagnosed patients at baseline. Anyone who began nivolumab under 1 year after ASCT was excluded.

The clonotype comes from a human donor with classical Hodgkin lymphoma. The material was peripheral blood mononuclear cells (PBMCs), obtained at baseline. V and J are TRBV6-1 and TRBJ2-7; possibly TRBD2 for D (6 bases). CDR3 bases: TGTGCCAGCAGGTCTAGCGACTTATACGAGCAGTACTTC. Protein product: CASRSSDLYEQYF.